The 2 T cell receptor beta chains below were found in one sample sequenced in a study of control samples from healthy donors and cancer patients. TCRdb's table, derived via immunoSEQ multiplex PCR, lists solely in-frame clones and lacks some. The sample records 170,000 or so clones, roughly 92% being singletons. Input material: blood. These receptors all come from a man between 25 and 39 years old in good health.

A remark on this clone: The same CDR3 arises from other DNA sequences in this sample as well. The rearrangement links TRBV19 to TRBJ2-1; no clear D. The CDR3 sequence is 12 residues long. Trimming shortened V by 1 base and J by 7 bases, and 5 bases separated the two germline ends. Germline CDR1 LNHDA, CDR2 SQIVND (reference sequence). The CDR3 reads CASSIGLNEQFF. The CDR3 DNA reads TGTGCCAGTAGTATAGGGTTGAATGAGCAGTTCTTC.

The chain couples TRBV20-1 to TRBJ1-2, with no clear D. CDR1 and CDR2 from the germline V gene are DFQATT and SNEGSKA (reference sequence). Trimming shortened V by 4 bases and J by 6 bases, and 0 bases separated the two germline ends. The CDR3 is made up of 8 amino acids. Written as DNA, the CDR3 is TGCAGTGCTAATGGCTACACCTTC. This codes for CSANGYTF.